What follows are 26 T cell receptor beta chains derived from one specimen sequenced in a study of identical twins. MiXCR was run by TCRdb on the 5' RACE reads, yielding one entry per CDR3 protein. The profile shows some 1,600,000 distinct CDR3 sequences, under 35% of them singletons. The sample consisted of cord blood. These receptors were taken from a newborn girl in good health.

The chain carries TRBV12-3 or TRBV12-4 and TRBJ2-4; TRBD2 matches at 11 bases. The ends lost 2 bases at V and 0 bases at J; junction bases unmatched: 9. The CDR3 contains 19 residues. The CDR3 here is CASSLRASGRFVAKNIQYF. In DNA, the CDR3 is TGTGCCAGCAGTTTAAGGGCTAGCGGGAGGTTCGTAGCCAAAAACATTCAGTACTTC.

This clonotype was counted a single time. This chain connects TRBV6-1 to TRBJ1-2, with D possibly matching TRBD1 (5 bases). CDR3 length equals 12 residues. Trimming pared 5 bases from V and 7 bases from J, leaving 11 bases between. Per the germline V gene, CDR1 is MNHNS and CDR2 is SASEGT. The CDR3 region has the DNA TGTGCCAGCAGTAAAGGGGAAGGTGGCTACACCTTC. Encoded protein: CASSKGEGGYTF.

The chain employs TRBV12-3 or TRBV12-4 and TRBJ2-7, with TRBD1 matching 8 bases. CDR3 length: 16 amino acids. V trimming: 7 bases; J trimming: 0 bases; junction bases outside the gene matches: 11. The CDR3 nucleotides are TGTGCCAGCACCTTTCGGAGACAGGGGTTCTCCTACGAGCAGTACTTC. Translated, it gives CASTFRRQGFSYEQYF.

The rearrangement joins TRBV5-5 to TRBJ2-7; the D is unclear. V lost 0 bases and J lost 7, with 14 bases in between. The CDR3 runs to 14 residues. Germline V lookup: CDR1 SGHKS, CDR2 YYEKEE (reference sequence). In DNA, the CDR3 is TGTGCCAGCAGCTTGGGGTTTCAGTTAAGTGAGCAGTACTTC. It codes for CASSLGFQLSEQYF.

This clonotype was seen a handful of times. This chain connects TRBV20-1 to TRBJ2-7; D assignment may be TRBD1 or TRBD2 (5 bases each). This CDR3 has 13 amino acids. Trimming stripped 3 bases from V and 2 bases from J, with 11 bases between. Germline V gives CDR1 DFQATT, CDR2 SNEGSKA (reference sequence). DNA for the CDR3: TGCAGTGCTAGGCCCGTGGGGGCCTACGAGCAGTACTTC. It is translated as CSARPVGAYEQYF.

The chain links TRBV2 to TRBJ2-1; a weak D match, TRBD2 (6 bases). The CDR3 loop spans 14 amino acids. Germline CDR1 reads SNHLY; CDR2 reads FYNNEI. V was pared by 4 bases and J by 8 bases, with 15 bases between. The CDR3 nucleotides read TGTGCCAGCAGTGCGGGACTGCCGGGCCATGAGCAGTTCTTC. This sequence encodes CASSAGLPGHEQFF.

The chain couples TRBV20-1 to TRBJ2-1; 12 bases map to TRBD2. Germline loops: CDR1 DFQATT, CDR2 SNEGSKA (reference sequence). The CDR3 runs 17 residues. V dropped 0 bases and J dropped 4; count of bases not matched to a gene: 7. As DNA, the CDR3 is TGCAGTGCTAGAGATGGGTTAGGACTAGCGGGGTACAATGAGCAGTTCTTC. Its translation is CSARDGLGLAGYNEQFF.

The chain has TRBV29-1 and TRBJ2-3; 7 bases align to TRBD2. The CDR3 runs 14 residues. The V gene's germline CDR1 is SQVTM and CDR2 ANQGSEA. The V gene end was trimmed by 7 bases and the J gene end by 2 bases; junction bases not matched to a gene: 9. Here the CDR3 reads CSAGVSGFTDTQYF. The CDR3, as DNA: TGCAGCGCTGGGGTTAGCGGGTTCACAGATACGCAGTATTTT.

This clonotype has only a few counts. The V gene is TRBV6-1, the J gene TRBJ1-2; no reliable D call. The CDR3 extends over 12 amino acids. CDR1 and CDR2 from the germline V gene are MNHNS and SASEGT. Trimming stripped 9 bases from V and 7 bases from J, with 15 bases between. The CDR3 reads CASELGRSGYTF. The CDR3 coding sequence is TGTGCCAGTGAACTAGGGCGTAGTGGCTACACCTTC.

This clonotype has only a few counts. The J gene is TRBJ1-4, the V gene TRBV11-2; no clear D. The CDR3 is made up of 12 amino acids. CDR1 is SGHAT, CDR2 FQNNGV, per germline. The V gene lost 0 bases and the J gene lost 10 bases, with 6 bases spanning the gap. CDR3 region: CASSLDVGKLFF. In nucleotides, the CDR3 is TGTGCCAGCAGCTTAGATGTCGGAAAACTGTTTTTT.

Many counts were recorded for this clonotype. The rearrangement joins TRBV10-3 to TRBJ2-3, with 9 bases aligning to TRBD1. The CDR3 totals 15 residues. CDR1 and CDR2 from the germline V gene are ENHRY and SYGVKD. With 4 bases clipped from V and 2 bases from J, the junction kept 4 bases outside the gene matches. The CDR3 region is CAISGRDRDTDTQYF. In DNA, the CDR3 is TGTGCCATCAGTGGCCGGGACAGGGACACAGATACGCAGTATTTT.

The CDR3 is CASSHYRAPKGEKLFF. CDR3 nucleotide sequence: TGTGCCAGCAGCCACTACCGGGCTCCAAAAGGGGAAAAACTGTTTTTT. V gene TRBV3-1 combines with J gene TRBJ1-4; the D is unclear. Germline-derived CDR1 and CDR2 are LGHDT and YNNKEL (reference sequence). The CDR3 is 16 amino acids. The germline V and J ends were trimmed by 3 bases and 8 bases, with 19 bases remaining between them.

The genes are TRBV20-1 and TRBJ2-1, with a tentative D call TRBD2 (5 bases). Per germline, CDR1 DFQATT and CDR2 SNEGSKA (reference sequence). Trimming removed 3 bases from V and 2 bases from J, with 26 bases in between. The CDR3 is 19 amino acids. CDR3 coding DNA: TGCAGTGCTAGTAGTTGGGGTAGGGCGGGTACCCTAACCTACAATGAGCAGTTCTTC. It encodes CSASSWGRAGTLTYNEQFF.

This clonotype was counted between two and nine times. CDR3 DNA: TGCGCCAGCAGCCAAGAGCATCCGGGGTACAATGAGCAGTTCTTC. This encodes CASSQEHPGYNEQFF. The rearrangement joins TRBV4-1 to TRBJ2-1, with a tentative D call TRBD2 (5 bases). Germline-derived CDR1 and CDR2 are MGHRA and YSYEKL. V was clipped by 0 bases and J by 4 bases, with 10 bases between them. The CDR3 has 15 residues.

V gene TRBV5-1 combines with J gene TRBJ2-3; perhaps TRBD2 as D (5 bases). The germline V gene encodes CDR1 SGHRS and CDR2 YFSETQ. The CDR3 loop spans 15 amino acids. Between the trimmed V and J ends, which lost 3 bases and 5 bases, there was a span of 16 bases. The CDR3 coding sequence is TGCGCCAGCAGCTCAAGGACCCCGGAGGTAGATACGCAGTATTTT. This encodes CASSSRTPEVDTQYF.

The chain combines TRBV27 with TRBJ2-5, with D unclear. CDR1 is MNHEY and CDR2 is SMNVEV in the germline V gene (reference sequence). Deletions cut 2 bases from V and 5 bases from J, with 12 bases between. The CDR3 length is 14 residues. The CDR3 protein is CASSLIGQEETQYF. In nucleotides, the CDR3 is TGTGCCAGCAGTTTAATCGGCCAGGAGGAGACCCAGTACTTC.

The V and J genes are TRBV5-1 and TRBJ2-1, with D possibly matching TRBD2 (6 bases). Germline lookup yields CDR1 SGHRS and CDR2 YFSETQ. The CDR3 spans 16 residues. The V end was cut by 3 bases, the J end by 8 bases, with 21 bases between. The CDR3: CASSSSGLGGIDEQFF. The CDR3, as DNA: TGCGCCAGCAGCTCCTCGGGGTTGGGCGGGATCGATGAGCAGTTCTTC.

This clonotype has just a few counts. The chain carries TRBV6-1 and TRBJ2-5, with D perhaps TRBD1 (6 bases). The CDR3 is made up of 10 amino acids. V dropped 2 bases and J dropped 11 bases, with 6 bases sitting between them. Looked up from germline, CDR1 is MNHNS and CDR2 is SASEGT. The CDR3 DNA is TGTGCCAGCAGTGAACAGGGGCAGTACTTC. It is translated as CASSEQGQYF.

This chain connects TRBV24-1 to TRBJ2-6; D tentatively reads TRBD1 or TRBD2 (5 bases each). Germline CDR1 is KGHDR and CDR2 is SFDVKD. This CDR3 spans 19 amino acids. Trimming pared 1 base from V and 1 base from J, leaving 16 bases between. The CDR3 nucleotides read TGTGCCACCAGTGATTTTTTAAGAGGGACCGCTTCTGGGGCCAACGTCCTGACTTTC. Translation: CATSDFLRGTASGANVLTF.

Comments on this clonotype: A read error is likely, as this CDR3 ends without the conserved phenylalanine or tryptophan. This chain joins TRBV5-1 and TRBJ1-2, with D tentatively TRBD1 (6 bases). The CDR3 covers 12 residues. Trimming stripped 7 bases from V and 0 bases from J, with 7 bases between. CDR1 SGHRS and CDR2 YFSETQ come from the germline V gene. CDR3 protein: CASRDTNYGYTC. The CDR3 region has the DNA TGCGCCAGCCGGGACACTAACTATGGCTACACCTGC.

This clonotype was observed many times. The V gene is TRBV29-1, the J gene TRBJ2-5, with 11 bases aligning to TRBD2. Germline CDR1 and CDR2: SQVTM and ANQGSEA. The CDR3 covers 16 residues. Trimming took 4 bases from V and 1 from J; bases not matched to a gene: 8. CDR3 in DNA: TGCAGCGTTGGCCCTACTAGCGGGAGTCTCCAAGAGACCCAGTACTTC. Encoded protein: CSVGPTSGSLQETQYF.

This rearrangement joins TRBV7-9 to TRBJ2-3; D is possibly TRBD1 or TRBD2 (6 bases each). Germline V CDR1 and CDR2: SEHNR, FQNEAQ (reference sequence). V lost 5 bases, J lost 2 bases, and 20 bases lay in between. The CDR3 contains 17 residues. CDR3 coding DNA: TGTGCCAGCAGCGCAAGTCGGGGGACACCATACACAGATACGCAGTATTTT. Translation gives CASSASRGTPYTDTQYF.

J is TRBJ1-1 and V is TRBV6-6; D call uncertain. V was cut by 6 bases and J by 0 bases, with 11 bases left in between. Germline CDR1 MNHNY, CDR2 SVGAGI (reference sequence). This CDR3 region has 14 residues. The CDR3 loop is CASRFGEVNTEAFF. The CDR3 DNA is TGTGCCAGCAGGTTCGGGGAAGTGAACACTGAAGCTTTCTTT.

J is TRBJ2-7 and V is TRBV12-3 or TRBV12-4; either TRBD1 or TRBD2 may supply D (5 bases each). This CDR3 has 16 residues. V was shortened by 5 bases and J by 6 bases, with 23 bases between the two germline ends. Written as DNA, the CDR3 is TGTGCCAGCAGTGCCAACTCGGGACCCGGTCATTTCGAGCAGTACTTC. Its translation is CASSANSGPGHFEQYF.

This clonotype was counted many times. The rearrangement links TRBV10-3 to TRBJ2-3, with 9 bases matching TRBD2. In germline, CDR1 is ENHRY, CDR2 SYGVKD. The CDR3 length is 15 residues. Trimming cost V 11 bases and J 4 bases; bases outside gene matches: 13. The CDR3 here is CASSVGLARADTQYF. CDR3 DNA: TGTGCCTCCAGTGTGGGACTAGCCCGCGCAGATACGCAGTATTTT.

This clonotype was counted between two and nine times. The rearrangement uses TRBV5-5 and TRBJ1-1, with a possible D match to TRBD1 (6 bases). CDR3 length equals 15 residues. The germline gives CDR1 SGHKS, CDR2 YYEKEE (reference sequence). With 2 bases removed from V and 4 bases from J, the gap between germline ends came to 15 bases. The CDR3 sequence is CASSFGAGAPTEAFF. The CDR3 DNA sequence: TGTGCCAGCAGCTTCGGGGCAGGGGCCCCCACTGAAGCTTTCTTT. Using reference TRBV5-5 and TRBJ1-1 for the parts outside the CDR3, the full variable domain is DAGVTQSPTHLIKTRGQQVTLRCSPISGHKSVSWYQQVLGQGPQFIFQYYEKEERGRGNFPDRFSARQFPNYSSELNVNALLLGDSALYLCASSFGAGAPTEAFFGQGTRLTVV.